A single sample is the source of the 8 T cell receptor beta chains below, sequenced in a study of T cell responses to AZD1222 COVID-19 vaccine. Sequenced by immunoSEQ multiplex PCR; TCRdb stores in-frame clones only, minus some. The data show roughly 28,000 clones, approximately 91% seen once. The sample consisted of peripheral blood, taken on day 0 of AZD1222 vaccination. These receptors were collected from an adult in good health.

This chain connects TRBV9 to TRBJ2-1; 10 nucleotides agree with TRBD2. The CDR3 has 17 residues. V gave up 0 bases and J gave up 9 bases; unmatched junction bases: 12. Germline values: CDR1 SGDLS, CDR2 YYNGEE. Here the CDR3 DNA reads TGTGCCAGCAGCGTAGCGGTAGCGGGAGGACTTCAGGGTGAGCAGTTCTTC. It encodes CASSVAVAGGLQGEQFF.

This chain connects TRBV21-1 to TRBJ1-6; the table names TRBD1, a call not compared with the DNA. TRBV21-1 constitutes a pseudogene. This CDR3 comprises 13 residues. The CDR3 spells CASRRDSSHPLHF. DNA of the CDR3: TGTGCCAGCAGAAGGGACAGCAGTCATCCCCTCCACTTT.

This clone was seen only once. The chain carries TRBV7-2 and TRBJ2-3; 10 nucleotides agree with TRBD2. Germline V gene lookup returns CDR1 SGHTA and CDR2 FQGNSA. This CDR3 has 15 residues. After removal of 4 bases from V and 4 bases from J, the junction contained 5 bases not matched to a gene. The CDR3 region is CASSSSGSSSDTQYF. The CDR3 nucleotides read TGTGCCAGCAGCTCTAGCGGGAGTAGCTCAGATACGCAGTATTTT.

This rearrangement joins TRBV13 to TRBJ2-1, with 13 positions matching TRBD2. With 2 bases clipped from V and 0 bases from J, the junction kept 10 bases outside the gene matches. From germline, CDR1 is PRHDT and CDR2 FYEKMQ (reference sequence). This CDR3 is 20 amino acids long. The CDR3 nucleotides are TGTGCCAGCAGCTTACTCGAGGGACTAGCGGGAATATTCTCCTACAATGAGCAGTTCTTC. Amino acids: CASSLLEGLAGIFSYNEQFF. The full variable domain, completed using reference TRBV13 and TRBJ2-1, is AAGVIQSPRHLIKEKRETATLKCYPIPRHDTVYWYQQGPGQDPQFLISFYEKMQSDKGSIPDRFSAQQFSDYHSELNMSSLELGDSALYFCASSLLEGLAGIFSYNEQFFGPGTRLTVL.

V gene TRBV6-5 combines with J gene TRBJ1-2; 10 bases are a match to TRBD1. The V and J ends lost 4 bases and 5 bases, in that order; junction bases with no gene match: 4. The germline V gene has CDR1 MNHEY and CDR2 SVGAGI. The CDR3 length is 14 residues. CDR3 protein: CASSLDRGLYGYTF. CDR3 DNA sequence: TGTGCCAGCAGTTTGGACAGGGGGTTGTATGGCTACACCTTC.

The chain has TRBV9 and TRBJ2-2, with D possibly being TRBD1 or TRBD2 (7 bases each). CDR3 length: 16 amino acids. V lost 6 bases, J lost 0 bases, and 15 bases lay in between. Germline CDR1 is SGDLS and CDR2 is YYNGEE. CDR3 nucleotides: TGTGCCAGCACCCAGGGGGGGTTCGCGAACACCGGGGAGCTGTTTTTT. It specifies CASTQGGFANTGELFF.

The rearrangement links TRBV11-2 to TRBJ2-1; TRBD2 aligns across 13 bases. The ends lost 5 bases at V and 9 bases at J; junction bases unmatched: 10. Looked up from germline, CDR1 is SGHAT and CDR2 is FQNNGV. The CDR3 has 16 amino acids. The CDR3 bases are TGTGCCAGCAGCGCCCGGACTAGCGGGAGTTTCGGTGAGCAGTTCTTC. This sequence encodes CASSARTSGSFGEQFF.

The V and J genes are TRBV28 and TRBJ1-5; D gene uncertain. Trimming removed 5 bases at V and 11 bases at J, with 16 bases between. The CDR3 runs 13 residues. Germline V lookup: CDR1 MDHEN, CDR2 SYDVKM. The CDR3 reads CASSPSVVPSQHF. The CDR3 DNA is TGTGCCAGCAGTCCGTCGGTCGTGCCCTCCCAGCATTTT.